The 27 T cell receptor beta chains listed next were all sequenced from one sample in a study of blood T cell repertoires in COVID-19. Some clones are missing from TCRdb's copy, which holds only in-frame ones; the method was immunoSEQ multiplex PCR. Among about 300,000 clones listed, 89% were seen once. Sequenced material: PBMCs or T cells enriched from blood (not recorded which). Every receptor here comes from a woman between 40 and 55 years old who had recovered from COVID-19.

V gene TRBV18 combines with J gene TRBJ1-6; 9 nucleotides agree with TRBD1. V lost 1 base and J lost 2; bases outside the gene matches: 3. The germline gives CDR1 KGHSH, CDR2 LQKENI. The CDR3 consists of 17 residues. The CDR3 loop is CASSPRQGGTYNSPLHF. The CDR3 DNA follows: TGTGCCAGCTCACCACGACAGGGGGGCACCTATAATTCACCCCTCCACTTT.

The chain combines TRBV12-5 with TRBJ1-6; D remains ambiguous. The V end was cut by 5 bases, the J end by 4 bases, with 9 bases between. CDR1 is LGHNT and CDR2 is FRNRAP in the germline V gene. There are 14 residues in the CDR3. In DNA, the CDR3 is TGTGCTAGTGGTGGGCAAATTTATAATTCACCCCTCCACTTT. Translated, it gives CASGGQIYNSPLHF.

In this sample, this clone turned up a few times. The chain recombines TRBV5-1 with TRBJ1-5, with D unresolved. V shed 2 bases and J shed 1 base, with 7 bases lying between them. The CDR3 spans 14 residues. Germline CDR1 and CDR2: SGHRS and YFSETQ. CDR3 region: CASSFGGSNQPQHF. The CDR3 coding sequence is TGCGCCAGCAGCTTCGGAGGGAGCAATCAGCCCCAGCATTTT.

V gene TRBV27 combines with J gene TRBJ2-5; tentative D call: TRBD2 (6 bases). The CDR3 runs 18 residues. Germline V gene data show CDR1 as MNHEY and CDR2 as SMNVEV (reference sequence). The ends were cut back, 6 bases at V and 5 bases at J, with 28 bases in the middle. CDR3 coding DNA: TGTGCCAGCAGCCCCTATACGGCAGGGAGGAGCGGAAGGGAGACCCAGTACTTC. Translation: CASSPYTAGRSGRETQYF.

The V and J genes are TRBV11-2 and TRBJ2-5, with 10 bases lining up with TRBD1. V shed 5 bases and J 5 bases; nucleotides not matched to a gene: 14. Germline values: CDR1 SGHAT, CDR2 FQNNGV. This CDR3 region has 17 residues. In nucleotides, the CDR3 is TGTGCCAGCAGCCTGCGACAGGGGGCGGACTTCTTGGAGACCCAGTACTTC. Translated, it gives CASSLRQGADFLETQYF.

A remark on this clone: The sample contains more than one DNA sequence encoding this CDR3. V and J are TRBV18 and TRBJ1-2; 7 positions agree with TRBD1. The CDR3 has 13 amino acids. Trimming removed 1 base from V and 8 bases from J; junction bases left unmatched: 4. Germline V CDR1 and CDR2: KGHSH, LQKENI. The CDR3 bases are TGTGCCAGCTCACCACAGGGGGCGAGGGGCTACACCTTC. This codes for CASSPQGARGYTF.

The chain carries TRBV7-9 and TRBJ2-7; 7 bases match TRBD1. V was pared by 1 base and J by 0 bases, with 3 bases of the junction left unmatched. CDR1 and CDR2 from the germline V gene are SEHNR and FQNEAQ (reference sequence). The CDR3 consists of 15 residues. The CDR3 region has the DNA TGTGCCAGCAGCTTAGAGGGGGCGTACTCCTACGAGCAGTACTTC. As protein: CASSLEGAYSYEQYF.

This clone was recorded once. This sequence joins TRBV27 and TRBJ2-2, with TRBD1 matching 8 bases. V lost 7 bases to trimming and J lost 4 bases; unmatched junction nucleotides: 11. This CDR3 comprises 16 residues. Germline CDR1 is MNHEY and CDR2 is SMNVEV (reference sequence). The CDR3 DNA reads as TGTGCCAGCACCAGGGGGCTCGGGAAAGGCACCGGGGAGCTGTTTTTT. It codes for CASTRGLGKGTGELFF.

This rearrangement joins TRBV2 to TRBJ1-1; D is undetermined. Per the germline V gene, CDR1 is SNHLY and CDR2 is FYNNEI. This CDR3 region has 13 residues. The V end was cut by 7 bases, the J end by 8 bases, with 17 bases between. In DNA form, the CDR3 reads TGTGCCAGCAAACGAGAGGAGGGCTTCGAAGCTTTCTTT. Translated: CASKREEGFEAFF.

The CDR3, as DNA: TGTGCCAGCTCACCATCAGGGACAGGGGGCTTGGTAGGCGCTGAAGCTTTCTTT. Translation: CASSPSGTGGLVGAEAFF. This sequence joins TRBV18 and TRBJ1-1, with 12 bases that match TRBD1. CDR3 length equals 18 residues. Germline V gene lookup returns CDR1 KGHSH and CDR2 LQKENI. J was trimmed by 6 bases and V by 2 bases; bases with no gene match: 13.

This clone was seen a few times. The rearrangement joins TRBV7-9 to TRBJ2-5; 8 positions match TRBD1. The ends lost 5 bases at V and 5 bases at J; junction bases unmatched: 13. The CDR3 extends over 16 amino acids. In germline, CDR1 is SEHNR, CDR2 FQNEAQ (reference sequence). This CDR3 reads CASSPRTGTFGETQYF. As DNA, the CDR3 is TGTGCCAGCAGCCCCAGGACAGGGACATTCGGGGAGACCCAGTACTTC. Complete variable domain (other parts from reference TRBV7-9 and TRBJ2-5): DTGVSQNPRHKITKRGQNVTFRCDPISEHNRLYWYRQTLGQGPEFLTYFQNEAQLEKSRLLSDRFSAERPKGSFSTLEIQRTEQGDSAMYLCASSPRTGTFGETQYFGPGTRLLVL.

The chain links TRBV19 to TRBJ2-7; 13 bases line up with TRBD2. CDR3 length: 16 amino acids. V lost 3 bases to trimming and J lost 4 bases; unmatched junction nucleotides: 6. Germline CDR1 is LNHDA and CDR2 is SQIVND (reference sequence). The CDR3 DNA reads TGTGCCAGTAGTATCTGGGGGACTAGCGGGGCATACGAGCAGTACTTC. Translating gives CASSIWGTSGAYEQYF.

In this sample, this clone turned up once. This sequence joins TRBV6-1 and TRBJ1-3; D perhaps matches TRBD1 (6 bases). The germline V gene has CDR1 MNHNS and CDR2 SASEGT. The CDR3 runs to 16 residues. V was shortened by 0 bases and J by 2 bases, with 11 bases between the two germline ends. Here the CDR3 reads CASSEAQGRPGNTIYF. The DNA of the CDR3 is TGTGCCAGCAGTGAAGCCCAGGGGCGGCCTGGAAACACCATATATTTT.

The chain employs TRBV7-9 and TRBJ2-1; 9 nucleotides line up with TRBD1. The CDR3 runs 12 residues. Germline V lookup: CDR1 SEHNR, CDR2 FQNEAQ (reference sequence). Unmatched junction bases numbered 9, after V lost 6 bases and J lost 15 bases. CDR3 loop: CASSYNRGRWFF. The CDR3 coding sequence is TGTGCCAGCAGTTATAACAGGGGGCGATGGTTCTTC. Together with reference TRBV7-9 and TRBJ2-1, the CDR3 gives the full variable domain: DTGVSQNPRHKITKRGQNVTFRCDPISEHNRLYWYRQTLGQGPEFLTYFQNEAQLEKSRLLSDRFSAERPKGSFSTLEIQRTEQGDSAMYLCASSYNRGRWFFGPGTRLTVL.

This clone was picked up a small number of times. This rearrangement joins TRBV7-9 to TRBJ2-7, with 7 bases aligning to TRBD1. This CDR3 contains 15 residues. Trimming cost V 5 bases and J 2 bases; bases outside gene matches: 9. Germline V lookup: CDR1 SEHNR, CDR2 FQNEAQ (reference sequence). The CDR3 DNA reads TGTGCCAGCAGCGGGCGACAGGGAAACCCCTACGAGCAGTACTTC. Translation: CASSGRQGNPYEQYF.

CDR3 residues: CATSRDSGALEPQHF. The CDR3 nucleotides read TGTGCCACCAGCAGAGATTCAGGGGCTTTGGAGCCCCAGCATTTT. This chain joins TRBV15 and TRBJ1-5; D possibly corresponds to TRBD1 (6 bases). Germline CDR1 reads LNHNV; CDR2 reads YYDKDF (reference sequence). The CDR3 consists of 15 residues. Deletions cut 0 bases from V and 8 bases from J, with 14 bases between.

This sequence joins TRBV4-2 and TRBJ2-7, with D possibly being TRBD2 (7 bases). Trimming shortened V by 6 bases and J by 4 bases, and 16 bases separated the two germline ends. The CDR3 is 14 amino acids. CDR1 is LGHNA, CDR2 YNFKEQ, per germline. CDR3 nucleotides: TGTGCCAGCAGTCTTGGAGGGGGGGTTTACGAGCAGTACTTC. Protein sequence: CASSLGGGVYEQYF.

Only one count was recorded for this clone. This chain uses TRBV18 with TRBJ1-2; 10 nucleotides line up with TRBD1. This CDR3 is 19 amino acids long. After removal of 3 bases from V and 5 bases from J, the junction contained 18 bases not matched to a gene. Germline V gives CDR1 KGHSH, CDR2 LQKENI. The CDR3 nucleotides are TGTGCCAGCTCACCCCAGGGGTTTTCGTTCGGGACAGGGGATTATGGCTACACCTTC. This sequence encodes CASSPQGFSFGTGDYGYTF.

The chain has TRBV5-1 and TRBJ1-1, with 7 nucleotides matching TRBD1. This CDR3 region has 14 residues. The germline CDR1 and CDR2 sequences are SGHRS and YFSETQ. J gave up 8 bases and V 4 bases, and 11 bases lay outside the gene matches. The CDR3 nucleotides are TGCGCCAGCAGCCTGGAAGGGGACAGCTCCGAAGCTTTCTTT. The encoded protein is CASSLEGDSSEAFF.

This rearrangement joins TRBV9 to TRBJ1-1, with a tentative D call TRBD1 (5 bases). V gave up 2 bases and J gave up 4 bases, with 12 bases separating them. Germline V gene data show CDR1 as SGDLS and CDR2 as YYNGEE. CDR3 size: 14 residues. As DNA, the CDR3 is TGTGCCAGCAGCGTGGAGGGGCGCGCCACTGAAGCTTTCTTT. It translates to CASSVEGRATEAFF.

This chain joins TRBV20-1 and TRBJ2-3; TRBD2 matches 7 bases. V dropped 3 bases and J dropped 2; count of bases not matched to a gene: 8. Germline loops: CDR1 DFQATT, CDR2 SNEGSKA (reference sequence). The CDR3 covers 15 residues. CDR3 nucleotides: TGCAGTGCTAGTTCCACTAGCGAGTCCACAGATACGCAGTATTTT. Protein: CSASSTSESTDTQYF.

This chain uses TRBV18 with TRBJ1-2; 7 nucleotides line up with TRBD1. The J segment lost 8 bases and the V segment lost 5 bases, leaving 5 bases of the junction unmatched. Per the germline V gene, CDR1 is KGHSH and CDR2 is LQKENI. This CDR3 region has 12 residues. CDR3 in amino acids: CASSDTGEGYTF. In DNA, the CDR3 is TGTGCCAGCTCAGATACAGGGGAAGGCTACACCTTC.

V usage is TRBV5-5 and J usage is TRBJ1-1; 10 positions agree with TRBD1. Trimming cost V 5 bases and J 5 bases; bases outside gene matches: 9. CDR1 is SGHKS, CDR2 YYEKEE, per germline (reference sequence). CDR3 size: 15 residues. The CDR3 protein is CASSWTGQGWTEAFF. In nucleotides, the CDR3 is TGTGCCAGCAGTTGGACGGGACAGGGGTGGACTGAAGCTTTCTTT.

V is TRBV7-9 and J is TRBJ1-1; the D is unclear. CDR1 SEHNR and CDR2 FQNEAQ come from the germline V gene (reference sequence). The CDR3 consists of 13 residues. The V gene lost 5 bases and the J gene lost 1 base, with 8 bases spanning the gap. CDR3 in DNA: TGTGCCAGCAGCCTAAGTAGGAACACTGAAGCTTTCTTT. Protein product: CASSLSRNTEAFF.

The chain uses TRBV7-2 and TRBJ2-1; D possibly corresponds to TRBD2 (6 bases). Germline V gene lookup returns CDR1 SGHTA and CDR2 FQGNSA. The V and J ends lost 2 bases and 7 bases respectively, with 15 bases between them. The CDR3 is 15 amino acids. The CDR3 sequence: CASSLRGGMGNEQFF. DNA for the CDR3: TGTGCCAGCAGCTTACGGGGCGGGATGGGTAATGAGCAGTTCTTC.

Worth noting for this clone: Other DNA sequences in the same sample also yield this CDR3. V gene TRBV19 combines with J gene TRBJ2-3, with a tentative D call TRBD2 (6 bases). The CDR3 length is 14 residues. Deletions cut 8 bases from V and 3 bases from J, with 15 bases between. Per the germline V gene, CDR1 is LNHDA and CDR2 is SQIVND (reference sequence). For the CDR3, the DNA is TGTGCCAGTTCTGGCGGGACGTATACAGATACGCAGTATTTT. Protein sequence: CASSGGTYTDTQYF. The full variable domain, completed using reference TRBV19 and TRBJ2-3, is DGGITQSPKYLFRKEGQNVTLSCEQNLNHDAMYWYRQDPGQGLRLIYYSQIVNDFQKGDIAEGYSVSREKKESFPLTVTSAQKNPTAFYLCASSGGTYTDTQYFGPGTRLTVL.

The genes are TRBV3-1 (or the pseudogene TRBV3-2) and TRBJ2-3; D remains unclear. The germline CDR1 and CDR2 sequences are LGHDT and YNNKEL (reference sequence). The germline V and J ends were trimmed by 1 base and 4 bases, with 9 bases remaining between them. This CDR3 contains 14 residues. CDR3 DNA sequence: TGTGCCAGCAGCCAAGTTAGAAGTGCAGATACGCAGTATTTT. Translated: CASSQVRSADTQYF.